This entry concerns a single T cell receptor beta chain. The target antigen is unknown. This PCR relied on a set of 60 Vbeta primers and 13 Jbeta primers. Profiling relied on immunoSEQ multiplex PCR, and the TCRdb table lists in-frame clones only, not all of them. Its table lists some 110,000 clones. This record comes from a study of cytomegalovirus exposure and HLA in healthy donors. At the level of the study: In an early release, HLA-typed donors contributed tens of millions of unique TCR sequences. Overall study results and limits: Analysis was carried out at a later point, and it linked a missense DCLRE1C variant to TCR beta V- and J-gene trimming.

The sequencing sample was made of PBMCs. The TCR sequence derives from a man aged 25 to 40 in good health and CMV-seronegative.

CDR3 bases: TGCGCCAGCAGCTCTCAGGGGCGAGCTTTCTTT. Residues: CASSSQGRAFF. The gene calls are TRBV5-1 and TRBJ1-1; maybe TRBD1 (6 bases). V lost 3 bases, J lost 10 bases, and 10 bases lay in between. This CDR3 is 11 amino acids long. CDR1 is SGHRS, CDR2 YFSETQ, per germline.